A selection of T cell receptor beta chains follows, all from one sample in a study of circulating tumor DNA in untreated peripheral T-cell lymphoma. Profiled with immunoSEQ multiplex PCR; TCRdb holds only in-frame clones, not every one. The table records about 8,500 clones, 70% to 85% of them present only once. Source material: tumor tissue. These receptor sequences come from a human donor with peripheral T-cell lymphoma. Each CDR3 is given with its conserved first and last residue. The D gene is left open where the match is weak. Rows may omit the clone size; those that give it use once, few, many or a size class.

clone size: .; V gene: TRBV14; J gene: TRBJ1-5; D gene: .; CDR3 protein: CASSQVVGSSNQPQHF; CDR3 DNA: TGTGCCAGCAGCCAAGTTGTAGGCTCCAGCAATCAGCCCCAGCATTTT
clone size: .; V gene: TRBV5-1; J gene: TRBJ2-6; D gene: .; CDR3 protein: CASSLQGSPGANVLTF; CDR3 DNA: TGCGCCAGCAGCCTACAGGGATCCCCTGGGGCCAACGTCCTGACTTTC
clone size: .; V gene: TRBV7-5; J gene: TRBJ2-3; D gene: .; CDR3 protein: CASSLGWGQGTDTQYF; CDR3 DNA: .
clone size: .; V gene: TRBV6-8; J gene: TRBJ1-2; D gene: .; CDR3 protein: CASSPLLAERNYGYTF; CDR3 DNA: TGTGCCAGCAGTCCCCTCCTTGCAGAACGTAACTATGGCTACACCTTC
clone size: .; V gene: TRBV30; J gene: TRBJ1-2; D gene: .; CDR3 protein: CAWNFPGRTNYGYTF; CDR3 DNA: TGTGCCTGGAACTTTCCGGGACGCACTAACTATGGCTACACCTTC
clone size: once; V gene: TRBV11-3; J gene: TRBJ1-5; D gene: .; CDR3 protein: CASSLDLGFIDQPQHF; CDR3 DNA: TGTGCCAGCAGCTTAGATCTAGGGTTTATAGATCAGCCCCAGCATTTT
clone size: .; V gene: TRBV6-8; J gene: TRBJ2-6; D gene: .; CDR3 protein: CASSPTASGANVLTF; CDR3 DNA: TGTGCCAGTTCCCCCACAGCGTCGGGGGCCAACGTCCTGACTTTC
clone size: .; V gene: TRBV6-8; J gene: TRBJ2-5; D gene: .; CDR3 protein: CASSFQYQETQYF; CDR3 DNA: TGTGCCAGCAGTTTCCAGTACCAAGAGACCCAGTACTTC
clone size: .; V gene: TRBV30; J gene: TRBJ2-2; D gene: TRBD1; CDR3 protein: CAWSATGIGAGELFF; CDR3 DNA: TGTGCCTGGAGCGCGACAGGGATAGGCGCCGGGGAGCTGTTTTTT
clone size: .; V gene: TRBV18; J gene: TRBJ1-3; D gene: .; CDR3 protein: CASSPDPGATGNTIYF; CDR3 DNA: TGTGCCAGCTCACCGGACCCCGGGGCCACTGGAAACACCATATATTTT
clone size: once; V gene: TRBV2; J gene: TRBJ2-7; D gene: TRBD1; CDR3 protein: CAGSGTGFSEQYF; CDR3 DNA: TGTGCCGGGTCCGGGACAGGGTTCTCCGAGCAGTACTTC
clone size: .; V gene: TRBV4-1; J gene: TRBJ1-5; D gene: .; CDR3 protein: CASSQQKDDPVPSRPQHF; CDR3 DNA: TGCGCCAGCAGCCAACAAAAAGATGACCCGGTCCCCTCTCGGCCCCAGCATTTT
clone size: few; V gene: TRBV19; J gene: TRBJ1-1; D gene: .; CDR3 protein: CASSQIPATEAFF; CDR3 DNA: TGTGCCAGTAGTCAAATTCCGGCGACTGAAGCTTTCTTT
clone size: .; V gene: TRBV19; J gene: TRBJ2-7; D gene: TRBD1; CDR3 protein: CASSMDRRLPYEQYF; CDR3 DNA: TGTGCCAGTAGTATGGACAGGAGATTACCCTACGAGCAGTACTTC
clone size: .; V gene: TRBV19; J gene: TRBJ1-1; D gene: .; CDR3 protein: CASSIMSKTEVFF; CDR3 DNA: TGTGCCAGTAGTATTATGAGCAAGACTGAAGTTTTCTTT
clone size: .; V gene: TRBV4-1; J gene: TRBJ2-2; D gene: .; CDR3 protein: CASSQEPSYTGELFF; CDR3 DNA: TGCGCCAGCAGCCAAGAGCCCAGCTACACCGGGGAGCTGTTTTTT
clone size: .; V gene: TRBV6-7; J gene: TRBJ1-1; D gene: .; CDR3 protein: CASRVLGGGDTEAFF; CDR3 DNA: TGTGCCAGCAGGGTACTGGGTGGGGGAGACACTGAAGCTTTCTTT
clone size: .; V gene: TRBV6-8; J gene: TRBJ2-3; D gene: TRBD2; CDR3 protein: CASSHGDGRGPADTQYF; CDR3 DNA: TGTGCCAGCAGCCACGGCGATGGGAGGGGACCAGCAGATACGCAGTATTTT
clone size: once; V gene: TRBV18; J gene: TRBJ2-1; D gene: .; CDR3 protein: CASSPRGSEQFF; CDR3 DNA: TGTGCCAGCTCCCCGAGGGGGAGTGAGCAGTTCTTC
clone size: .; V gene: TRBV12-5; J gene: TRBJ2-3; D gene: TRBD2; CDR3 protein: CASGSRRGGVYTDTQYF; CDR3 DNA: TGTGCTAGTGGTTCCCGTCGCGGGGGGGTGTACACAGATACGCAGTATTTT
clone size: .; V gene: TRBV7-4; J gene: TRBJ2-7; D gene: .; CDR3 protein: CASSSQGGVTYEQYF; CDR3 DNA: TGTGCCAGCAGCTCGCAAGGGGGTGTCACCTACGAGCAGTACTTC
clone size: .; V gene: TRBV30; J gene: TRBJ1-5; D gene: TRBD1; CDR3 protein: CAWSRGDREDQPQHF; CDR3 DNA: TGTGCCTGGAGTCGGGGGGACAGGGAGGATCAGCCCCAGCATTTT
clone size: .; V gene: TRBV10-3; J gene: TRBJ2-3; D gene: .; CDR3 protein: CAIIRAETSTDTQYF; CDR3 DNA: TGTGCCATCATTAGAGCGGAAACTAGCACAGATACGCAGTATTTT
clone size: few; V gene: TRBV14; J gene: TRBJ1-1; D gene: .; CDR3 protein: CASSQPYTEAFF; CDR3 DNA: TGTGCCAGCAGCCAACCTTACACTGAAGCTTTCTTT
clone size: .; V gene: TRBV11-3; J gene: TRBJ1-2; D gene: .; CDR3 protein: CASNTFRAVNGYTF; CDR3 DNA: TGTGCCAGCAACACATTCAGGGCAGTCAATGGCTACACCTTC
clone size: .; V gene: TRBV5-1; J gene: TRBJ1-1; D gene: .; CDR3 protein: CASSQGFGGDTEAFF; CDR3 DNA: TGCGCCAGCAGCCAAGGATTTGGGGGAGACACTGAAGCTTTCTTT
clone size: .; V gene: TRBV15; J gene: TRBJ1-3; D gene: TRBD1; CDR3 protein: CATSMGTTGRGNTIYF; CDR3 DNA: TGTGCCACCAGCATGGGGACGACAGGGAGAGGGAACACCATATATTTT
clone size: few; V gene: TRBV10-2; J gene: TRBJ1-1; D gene: TRBD1; CDR3 protein: CASSDPGTGSAEAFF; CDR3 DNA: TGCGCCAGCAGTGACCCCGGGACAGGTTCGGCTGAAGCTTTCTTT
clone size: .; V gene: TRBV15; J gene: TRBJ2-7; D gene: .; CDR3 protein: CATRRTGTLYEQYF; CDR3 DNA: TGTGCCACCAGAAGAACCGGGACCCTCTACGAGCAGTACTTC
clone size: .; V gene: TRBV11-3; J gene: TRBJ1-6; D gene: .; CDR3 protein: CASSAGVETNSPLHF; CDR3 DNA: TGTGCCAGCAGCGCAGGGGTCGAAACTAATTCACCCCTCCACTTT
clone size: once; V gene: TRBV4-1; J gene: TRBJ1-3; D gene: .; CDR3 protein: CASSPVGLTGNTIYF; CDR3 DNA: TGCGCCAGCAGCCCAGTGGGCCTCACTGGAAACACCATATATTTT
clone size: .; V gene: TRBV6-8; J gene: TRBJ1-6; D gene: TRBD1; CDR3 protein: CASSYSGDRGKAYNSPLHF; CDR3 DNA: TGTGCCAGCAGTTACTCGGGGGACAGGGGGAAAGCCTATAATTCACCCCTCCACTTT
clone size: .; V gene: TRBV15; J gene: TRBJ2-3; D gene: TRBD1; CDR3 protein: CATSRARQGGTDTQYF; CDR3 DNA: TGTGCCACCAGCAGAGCGAGACAGGGAGGCACAGATACGCAGTATTTT
clone size: .; V gene: TRBV11-3; J gene: TRBJ2-7; D gene: TRBD1; CDR3 protein: CASSPPGQVYEQYF; CDR3 DNA: TGTGCCAGCAGCCCTCCGGGACAGGTATACGAGCAGTACTTC
clone size: .; V gene: TRBV19; J gene: TRBJ1-2; D gene: .; CDR3 protein: CASNPQGSLNYGYTF; CDR3 DNA: TGTGCCAGTAACCCACAGGGAAGTCTTAACTATGGCTACACCTTC
clone size: .; V gene: TRBV7-6; J gene: TRBJ1-5; D gene: .; CDR3 protein: CASSPGDSYQPQHF; CDR3 DNA: TGTGCCAGCAGCCCCGGGGACTCCTATCAGCCCCAGCATTTT
clone size: .; V gene: TRBV19; J gene: TRBJ1-5; D gene: TRBD1; CDR3 protein: CASSIGSGTGKQPQHF; CDR3 DNA: TGTGCCAGTAGTATAGGTAGCGGGACAGGGAAACAGCCCCAGCATTTT
clone size: once; V gene: TRBV1; J gene: TRBJ1-1; D gene: .; CDR3 protein: CASSQDGGPNTEAFF; CDR3 DNA: TGCGCCAGCAGCCAAGACGGGGGGCCGAACACTGAAGCTTTCTTT
clone size: .; V gene: TRBV28; J gene: TRBJ1-2; D gene: .; CDR3 protein: CASSPGLGNYGYTF; CDR3 DNA: TGTGCCAGCAGTCCCGGGCTGGGTAACTATGGCTACACCTTC
clone size: .; V gene: TRBV5-1; J gene: TRBJ1-1; D gene: TRBD1; CDR3 protein: CASSTNRGSTEAFF; CDR3 DNA: TGCGCCAGCAGCACAAACAGGGGATCGACTGAAGCTTTCTTT
clone size: .; V gene: TRBV18; J gene: TRBJ2-3; D gene: TRBD2; CDR3 protein: CASSPEAGVDTQYF; CDR3 DNA: TGTGCCAGCTCACCAGAAGCGGGAGTAGATACGCAGTATTTT
clone size: .; V gene: TRBV6-8; J gene: TRBJ1-1; D gene: .; CDR3 protein: CASISVSTEAFF; CDR3 DNA: TGTGCCAGCATTTCGGTTAGCACTGAAGCTTTCTTT
clone size: .; V gene: TRBV6-9; J gene: TRBJ2-7; D gene: .; CDR3 protein: CASSFTRTYYEQYF; CDR3 DNA: TGTGCCAGCAGTTTCACCAGGACTTACTACGAGCAGTACTTC
clone size: .; V gene: TRBV1; J gene: TRBJ1-1; D gene: .; CDR3 protein: CASSQDIGVKRAFF; CDR3 DNA: TGCGCCAGCAGCCAAGATATCGGGGTGAAGCGGGCTTTCTTT
clone size: .; V gene: TRBV19; J gene: TRBJ2-1; D gene: .; CDR3 protein: CASSIAAGSSYNEQFF; CDR3 DNA: TGTGCCAGTAGTATAGCTGCAGGGAGCTCCTACAATGAGCAGTTCTTC
clone size: .; V gene: TRBV11-3; J gene: TRBJ1-2; D gene: .; CDR3 protein: CASSFSDSSYGYTF; CDR3 DNA: TGTGCCAGCAGCTTTTCCGACAGCTCATATGGCTACACCTTC
clone size: few; V gene: TRBV6-8; J gene: TRBJ1-5; D gene: .; CDR3 protein: CASSDREGSNQPQHF; CDR3 DNA: TGTGCCAGCAGTGACCGGGAAGGGAGCAATCAGCCCCAGCATTTT